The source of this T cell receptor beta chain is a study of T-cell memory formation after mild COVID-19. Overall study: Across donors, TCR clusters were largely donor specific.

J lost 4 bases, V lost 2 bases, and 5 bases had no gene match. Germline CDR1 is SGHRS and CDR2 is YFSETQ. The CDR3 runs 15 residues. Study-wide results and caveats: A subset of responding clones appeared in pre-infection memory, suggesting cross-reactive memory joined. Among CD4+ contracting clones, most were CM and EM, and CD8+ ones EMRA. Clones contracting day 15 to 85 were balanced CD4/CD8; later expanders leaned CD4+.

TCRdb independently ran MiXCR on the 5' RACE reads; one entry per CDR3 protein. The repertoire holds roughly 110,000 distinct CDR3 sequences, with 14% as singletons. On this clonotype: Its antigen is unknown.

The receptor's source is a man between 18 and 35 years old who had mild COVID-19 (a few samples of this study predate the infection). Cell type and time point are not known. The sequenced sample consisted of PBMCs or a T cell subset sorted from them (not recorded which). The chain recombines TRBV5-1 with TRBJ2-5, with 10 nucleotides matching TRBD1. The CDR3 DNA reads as TGCGCCAGCAGCTTTGACAGGGGGCGATCAGAGACCCAGTACTTC. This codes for CASSFDRGRSETQYF.